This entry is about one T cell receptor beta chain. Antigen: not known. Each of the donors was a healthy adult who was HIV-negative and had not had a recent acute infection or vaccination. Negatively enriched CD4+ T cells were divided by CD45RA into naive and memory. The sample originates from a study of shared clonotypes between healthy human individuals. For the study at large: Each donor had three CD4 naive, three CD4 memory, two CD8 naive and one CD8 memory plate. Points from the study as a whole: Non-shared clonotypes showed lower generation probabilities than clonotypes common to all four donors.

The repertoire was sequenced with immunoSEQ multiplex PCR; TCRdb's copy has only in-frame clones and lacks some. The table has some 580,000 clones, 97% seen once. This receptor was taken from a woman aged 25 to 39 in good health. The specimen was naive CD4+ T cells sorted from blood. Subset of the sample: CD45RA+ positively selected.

In DNA, the CDR3 is TGTGCCAGCAGCCAGGGGGCGATCGGTCGAAACGAGCAGTACTTC. Residues: CASSQGAIGRNEQYF. V and J are TRBV7-6 and TRBJ2-7, with 8 bases identical to TRBD1. CDR1 SGHVS and CDR2 FNYEAQ come from the germline V gene. After removal of 5 bases from V and 5 bases from J, the junction contained 11 bases not matched to a gene. This CDR3 region has 15 residues.